This is a list of T cell receptor beta chains from one sample in a study of T cells after yellow fever vaccination. TCRdb reprocessed the 5' RACE reads with MiXCR, giving one entry per CDR3 protein. Here the sample spans approximately 160,000 distinct CDR3 sequences, approximately 9.9% being singletons. Sample: CD8+ T cells sorted from PBMCs, taken 45 days after the yellow fever booster vaccination. These receptors were obtained from a man aged 18 to 29 who received the YFV17D yellow fever vaccine. Both conserved end residues are part of each CDR3. Fields, in order: clone size, J gene, V gene, D gene, CDR3 DNA, CDR3 protein. D genes are given only for firm matches. Where a row states a size, it is once, few, many or the class of an expanded clone; other rows omit it.

>NA|TRBJ2-1|TRBV27|TRBD2
TGTGCCAGCAGTTTTCGGGGGGAGTACAATGAGCAGTTCTTC
CASSFRGEYNEQFF
>NA|TRBJ2-5|TRBV2|TRBD1
TGTGCCAGCAGTGGCGACAGGGGAATCCAAGAGACCCAGTACTTC
CASSGDRGIQETQYF
>few|TRBJ1-2|TRBV4-3|NA
TGCGCCAGCAGCCAAGAGACCGGGGGGTACTATGGCTACACCTTC
CASSQETGGYYGYTF
>few|TRBJ2-5|TRBV7-2|NA
TGTGCCAGCAGCTTAGGGGGGACCCAGTACTTC
CASSLGGTQYF
>NA|TRBJ2-5|TRBV27|NA
TGTGCCAGCAGTCTCTCTGCCTCGGCCCAAGAGACCCAGTACTTC
CASSLSASAQETQYF
>few|TRBJ2-3|TRBV15|TRBD1
TGTGCCACCAGCAAAACACAGACAGGGGTGGCAGATACGCAGTATTTT
CATSKTQTGVADTQYF
>few|TRBJ2-1|TRBV27|TRBD2
TGTGCCAGCAGTTTACGGGGAGCGGGGGGGCCCTACAATGAGCAGTTCTTC
CASSLRGAGGPYNEQFF
>NA|TRBJ1-2|TRBV3-1|NA
TGTGCCAGCAGCCAAGATATCCAGTTTGCTCACTATGGCTACACCTTC
CASSQDIQFAHYGYTF
>NA|TRBJ1-4|TRBV11-2|NA
TGTGCCAGCAGCCTATCGGGCAGGGTTAATGAAAAACTGTTTTTT
CASSLSGRVNEKLFF
>NA|TRBJ2-3|TRBV5-6|NA
TGTGCCAGCACCATCCTGGAGGGGCCCACAGATACGCAGTATTTT
CASTILEGPTDTQYF
>few|TRBJ2-3|TRBV24-1|TRBD1
TGTGCCACCAGTGACCCCGAGGGGGACAGGGGGCACACAGATACGCAGTATTTT
CATSDPEGDRGHTDTQYF
>few|TRBJ2-3|TRBV30|NA
TGTGCCTGGACCCAGGGGGGGAGTACAGATACGCAGTATTTT
CAWTQGGSTDTQYF
>NA|TRBJ2-5|TRBV27|TRBD2
TGTGCCAGCAGTTCCGGGACTAGACGGCAAGAGACCCAGTACTTC
CASSSGTRRQETQYF
>NA|TRBJ2-3|TRBV6-5|NA
TGTGCCAGCAGTTACGGCCCGCGCACAGATACGCAGTATTTT
CASSYGPRTDTQYF
>NA|TRBJ1-5|TRBV6-2/TRBV6-3|NA
TGTGCCAGCAGTTACCGGGCAACTAGCAATCAGCCCCAGCATTTT
CASSYRATSNQPQHF
>few|TRBJ2-3|TRBV7-9|NA
TGTGCCAGCAGCTTAAAATGGACAGATACGCAGTATTTT
CASSLKWTDTQYF
>many|TRBJ2-5|TRBV7-9|TRBD1
TGTGCCAGCAGCTCCCCCAGGACAGGGTCGTTCGAGACCCAGTACTTC
CASSSPRTGSFETQYF
>NA|TRBJ1-1|TRBV3-1|NA
TGTGCCAGCAGCCAAGCGGACACTGAAGCTTTCTTT
CASSQADTEAFF
>few|TRBJ2-7|TRBV18|NA
TGTGCCAGCTCACCACTGAGGTTCGGGGCGTTATCCTACGAGCAGTACTTC
CASSPLRFGALSYEQYF
>NA|TRBJ2-2|TRBV7-2|NA
TGTGCCAGCAGCTTCCGGGGAATGAACACCGGGGAGCTGTTTTTT
CASSFRGMNTGELFF
>NA|TRBJ1-5|TRBV19|NA
TGTGCCAGTAGTATCCGAAATTTCAGGGGAAATAGCACTCAGCCCCAGCATTTT
CASSIRNFRGNSTQPQHF
>NA|TRBJ2-7|TRBV12-3/TRBV12-4|NA
TGTGCCAGCAGCCCGACTGAGGCCTACGAGCAGTACTTC
CASSPTEAYEQYF
>few|TRBJ1-2|TRBV28|NA
TGTGCCAGCAGTTTATTTATCCAGGCTAACTATGGCTACACCTTC
CASSLFIQANYGYTF
>NA|TRBJ1-2|TRBV7-3|NA
TGTGCCAGCAGCCCCTCCCCGGCAGGGAACGGCTACACCTTC
CASSPSPAGNGYTF
>NA|TRBJ1-3|TRBV20-1|NA
TGCAGTGCTAGAGATTTCACTGGAAACACCATATATTTT
CSARDFTGNTIYF
>NA|TRBJ2-1|TRBV6-4|NA
TGTGCCAGCAGTGACGGGGGGAATGAGCAGTTCTTC
CASSDGGNEQFF
>NA|TRBJ2-1|TRBV7-6|TRBD2
TGTGCCAGCAGCCCAACTAGCGGGGGGGTTGAGCAGTTCTTC
CASSPTSGGVEQFF
>NA|TRBJ1-2|TRBV12-3/TRBV12-4|NA
TGTGCCAGCAGCCAAACCCTCACACAAAACTATGGCTACACCTTC
CASSQTLTQNYGYTF
>many|TRBJ2-3|TRBV29-1|NA
TGCAGCGTTGCCCTTACGACCACAGATACGCAGTATTTT
CSVALTTTDTQYF
>few|TRBJ2-4|TRBV13|TRBD2
TGTGCCAGCAGACATTCTGGGACTAGCGGGGGGGCCAACGGTAACATTCAGTACTTC
CASRHSGTSGGANGNIQYF
>NA|TRBJ2-5|TRBV29-1|NA
TGCAGCGTTGGTCTCGGAGAGACCCAGTACTTC
CSVGLGETQYF
>few|TRBJ1-1|TRBV12-3/TRBV12-4|TRBD1
TGTGCCAGCAGACCGGGACAGAGTGCTGAAGCTTTCTTT
CASRPGQSAEAFF
>many|TRBJ2-7|TRBV5-1|NA
TGCGCCAGCAGCCCAACCTCGGGAAGGGGCTCCTACGAGCAGTACTTC
CASSPTSGRGSYEQYF
>few|TRBJ1-1|TRBV11-2|TRBD1
TGTGCCAGCAGCTTATTCCGCAGCCGGACAGGGAACACTGAAGCTTTCTTT
CASSLFRSRTGNTEAFF
>few|TRBJ2-1|TRBV3-1|NA
TGTGCCAGCAGCCAAGAGGGGGATTACAATGAGCAGTTCTTC
CASSQEGDYNEQFF
>NA|TRBJ2-3|TRBV7-2|NA
TGTGCCAGCAGCTCACTGCGGGCAGGTTTCCCTTGGGCAGATACGCAGTATTTT
CASSSLRAGFPWADTQYF
>few|TRBJ2-7|TRBV13|NA
TGTGCCAGCAGCTACGACAGGACCTCCTACGAGCAGTACTTC
CASSYDRTSYEQYF
>NA|TRBJ2-1|TRBV20-1|TRBD1
TGCAGTGCTAGATGGGCAGGGGGCTATGAGCAGTTCTTC
CSARWAGGYEQFF
>few|TRBJ2-6|TRBV9|NA
TGTGCCAGTGCCCCAACCGGGGCCAACGTCCTGACTTTC
CASAPTGANVLTF
>few|TRBJ2-3|TRBV12-3/TRBV12-4|NA
TGTGCCAGCAGTTTGCACAGTTCCACAGATACGCAGTATTTT
CASSLHSSTDTQYF
>NA|TRBJ2-5|TRBV29-1|NA
TGCAGCGTTAGGGAGCGGACGCAAGAGACCCAGTACTTC
CSVRERTQETQYF
>NA|TRBJ2-2|TRBV15|TRBD1
TGTGCCACCAGCGTCCGGGACAGGGCGAGGGGCGGGGAGCTGTTTTTT
CATSVRDRARGGELFF
>NA|TRBJ1-5|TRBV2|TRBD1
TGTGCCAGCAGTGAAGGGCAGGGGGCGGGAAATCAGCCCCAGCATTTT
CASSEGQGAGNQPQHF
>few|TRBJ2-7|TRBV20-1|NA
TGCAGTGCTAGAGTGGCGGCCAGCACCTACGAGCAGTACTTC
CSARVAASTYEQYF
>few|TRBJ2-2|TRBV29-1|NA
TGCAGCGTTGACTCAGAAAACACCGGGGAGCTGTTTTTT
CSVDSENTGELFF
>NA|TRBJ2-5|TRBV7-6|NA
TGTGCCAGCAGCTTAGCGGCAGCTTTGGGGGAGACCCAGTACTTC
CASSLAAALGETQYF
>NA|TRBJ1-5|TRBV4-1|NA
TGCGCCAGCAGCCAAGGCTTGTTTAAGCCCCAGCATTTT
CASSQGLFKPQHF
>few|TRBJ1-4|TRBV29-1|NA
TGCAGCGTTGAACCCAGGAAGGCTAATGAAAAACTGTTTTTT
CSVEPRKANEKLFF
>few|TRBJ1-1|TRBV12-3/TRBV12-4|TRBD1
TGTGCCAGCAGCTACCCAGGGGGGATAAACACTGAAGCTTTCTTT
CASSYPGGINTEAFF